This TCR beta chain was observed in a study of glioma-infiltrating T cells after dendritic cell vaccination. For the study at large: Samples are from glioblastoma patients in Phase I and II dendritic cell vaccine trials.

Germline V gives CDR1 SGHAT, CDR2 FQNNGV. The V end was cut by 6 bases, the J end by 0 bases, with 12 bases between. The CDR3 extends over 15 amino acids. Selection required adequate fresh-frozen tumor tissue plus more than two years' survival data. Blood PBMC samples: pre-vaccination, two weeks post third vaccination, and at tumor progression. The PCR used 60 V beta and 13 J beta primers. Profiled with immunoSEQ multiplex PCR; TCRdb holds only in-frame clones, not every one. Here the sample spans approximately 100,000 clones, roughly 81% being singletons. The J gene is TRBJ2-1, the V gene TRBV11-2; D is perhaps TRBD1 (6 bases). The clonotype was recovered from a human donor with glioblastoma. This specimen consisted of blood, obtained before dendritic cell vaccination. The CDR3 is CASSKDRSSYNEQFF. The CDR3 DNA sequence: TGTGCCAGCAGTAAAGACAGGAGCTCCTACAATGAGCAGTTCTTC.